The T cell receptor beta chain under discussion was sequenced for a study of blood T cell repertoires in COVID-19. As for the study in general: The United States, Italy and Spain supplied acute and convalescent COVID-19 samples. The cDNA or gDNA used as material had been derived from T cells, B-cell-depleted T cells, or PBMCs.

Trimming pared 3 bases from V and 1 base from J, leaving 7 bases between. Germline assignment: CDR1 MDHEN and CDR2 SYDVKM. The length of the CDR3 is 13 residues. Concerning this clone itself: Other DNA sequences within the sample encode an identical CDR3.

Methods used by the authors: Amplification of reference gene primers provided the estimated nucleated cell counts. TCRdb's copy holds only in-frame clones and misses some; the assay was immunoSEQ multiplex PCR. The DNA gave D and trimming, while V, J and clone size come from that table. The data hold around 260,000 clones, with around four fifths observed a single time. Input material: peripheral blood. This sequence was found in a woman aged 50 to 60 who had recovered from COVID-19. The rearrangement uses TRBV28 and TRBJ2-7; tentatively, D is TRBD2 (6 bases). The CDR3, as DNA: TGTGCCAGCAGTTTCGCGGGGTCCTACGAGCAGTACTTC. Residues: CASSFAGSYEQYF.